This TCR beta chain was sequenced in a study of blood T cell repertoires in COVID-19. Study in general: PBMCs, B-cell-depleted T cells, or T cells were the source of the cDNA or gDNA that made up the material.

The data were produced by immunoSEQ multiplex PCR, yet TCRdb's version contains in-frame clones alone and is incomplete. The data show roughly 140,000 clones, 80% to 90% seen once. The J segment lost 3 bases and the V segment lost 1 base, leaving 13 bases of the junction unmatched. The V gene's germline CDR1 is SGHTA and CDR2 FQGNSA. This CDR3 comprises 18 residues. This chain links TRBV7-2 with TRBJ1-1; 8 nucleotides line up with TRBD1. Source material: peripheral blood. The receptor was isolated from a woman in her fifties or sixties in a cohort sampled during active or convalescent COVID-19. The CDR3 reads CASSLEGGAGGLYTEAFF. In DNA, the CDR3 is TGTGCCAGCAGCTTAGAGGGAGGGGCAGGGGGCTTGTACACTGAAGCTTTCTTT.